This T cell receptor (beta chain) is drawn from a study of shared clonotypes between healthy human individuals. Losses at the gene ends were 5 bases for V and 4 bases for J; bases not matched to a gene: 13. Germline values: CDR1 SGHVS, CDR2 FNYEAQ. This CDR3 spans 16 amino acids. Measured with immunoSEQ multiplex PCR; TCRdb has only the in-frame clones, and not every one. The sample gives 2 million to 2.5 million clones, approximately 94% of which show up once; more than 0.35% is in the top ten. The TCR comes from a man in his late teens or twenties in good health. Some clones in this sample may be carry-over from other donors' samples. The source material was naive CD4+ T cells from PBMCs. Subset noted: CD45RA+ positively selected. V gene TRBV7-6 combines with J gene TRBJ2-7; TRBD1 aligns across 8 bases. The CDR3: CASSQKQGAAGYEQYF. CDR3 coding DNA: TGTGCCAGCAGCCAAAAGCAGGGGGCCGCGGGTTACGAGCAGTACTTC.